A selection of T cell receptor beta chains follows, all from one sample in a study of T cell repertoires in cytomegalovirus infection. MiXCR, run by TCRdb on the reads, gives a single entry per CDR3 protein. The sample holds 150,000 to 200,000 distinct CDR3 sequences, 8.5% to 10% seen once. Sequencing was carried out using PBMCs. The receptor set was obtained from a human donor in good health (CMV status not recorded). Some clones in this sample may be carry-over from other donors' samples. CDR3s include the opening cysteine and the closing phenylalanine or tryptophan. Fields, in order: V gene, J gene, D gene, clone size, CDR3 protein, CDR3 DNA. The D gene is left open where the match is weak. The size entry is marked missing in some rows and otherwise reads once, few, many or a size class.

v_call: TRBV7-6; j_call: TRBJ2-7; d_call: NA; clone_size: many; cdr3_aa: CASSLASPIRINEQYF; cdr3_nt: TGTGCCAGCAGCTTAGCCTCCCCGATCCGGATAAACGAGCAGTACTTC
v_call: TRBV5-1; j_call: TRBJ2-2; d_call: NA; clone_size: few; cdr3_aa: CASSLSGTANTGELFF; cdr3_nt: TGCGCCAGCAGCTTGTCTGGAACCGCGAACACCGGGGAGCTGTTTTTT
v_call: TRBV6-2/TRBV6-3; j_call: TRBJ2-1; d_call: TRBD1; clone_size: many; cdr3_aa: CASRLDRVDEQFF; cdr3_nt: TGTGCCAGTAGATTGGACAGGGTCGATGAGCAGTTCTTC
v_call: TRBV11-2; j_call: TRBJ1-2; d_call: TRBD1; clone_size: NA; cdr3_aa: CASSFVTGGGYGYTF; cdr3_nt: TGTGCCAGCAGCTTCGTCACAGGGGGTGGCTATGGCTACACCTTC
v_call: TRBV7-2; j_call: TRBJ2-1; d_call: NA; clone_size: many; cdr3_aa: CASSLGRGLYNEQFF; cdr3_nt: TGTGCCAGCAGCTTAGGCAGGGGACTCTACAATGAGCAGTTCTTC
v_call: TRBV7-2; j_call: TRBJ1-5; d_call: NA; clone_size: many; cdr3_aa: CASSLAPGHPTDQPQHF; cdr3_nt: TGTGCCAGCAGCTTAGCGCCGGGACACCCGACCGATCAGCCCCAGCATTTT
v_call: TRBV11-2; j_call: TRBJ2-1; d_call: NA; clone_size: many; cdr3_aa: CASSLGAGKPNNEQFF; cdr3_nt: TGTGCCAGCAGCTTAGGGGCGGGAAAACCCAACAATGAGCAGTTCTTC
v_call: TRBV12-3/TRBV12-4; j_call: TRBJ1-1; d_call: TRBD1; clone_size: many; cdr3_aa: CASGLGQGPAFF; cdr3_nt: TGTGCCAGCGGACTCGGACAGGGGCCAGCTTTCTTT
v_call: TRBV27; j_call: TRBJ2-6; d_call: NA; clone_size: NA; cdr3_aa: CARAKRGTGLSGANVLTF; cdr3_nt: TGTGCCAGAGCCAAACGGGGCACGGGTCTCTCTGGGGCCAACGTCCTGACTTTC
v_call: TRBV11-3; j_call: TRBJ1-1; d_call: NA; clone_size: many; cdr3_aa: CASSPNSGNTEAFF; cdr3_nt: TGTGCCAGCAGCCCAAACTCAGGGAACACTGAAGCTTTCTTT
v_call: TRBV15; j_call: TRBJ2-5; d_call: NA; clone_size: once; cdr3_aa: CATSTRGGGETQYF; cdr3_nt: TGTGCCACCAGTACGAGGGGAGGTGGAGAGACCCAGTACTTC
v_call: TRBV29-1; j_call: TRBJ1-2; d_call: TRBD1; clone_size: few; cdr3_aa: CSVEDSRTGGVGVRANYGYTF; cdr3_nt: TGCAGCGTTGAAGATTCCCGGACAGGGGGAGTGGGAGTCCGAGCTAACTATGGCTACACCTTC
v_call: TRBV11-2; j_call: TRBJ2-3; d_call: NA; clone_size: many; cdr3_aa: CASSSNPIDTQYF; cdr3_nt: TGTGCCAGCAGCTCGAACCCCATAGATACGCAGTATTTT
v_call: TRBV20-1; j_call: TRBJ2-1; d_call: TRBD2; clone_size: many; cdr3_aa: CSAEGLAGDIEQFF; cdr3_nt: TGCAGTGCCGAGGGACTAGCGGGAGATATTGAGCAGTTCTTC
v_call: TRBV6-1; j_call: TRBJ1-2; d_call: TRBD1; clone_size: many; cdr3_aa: CASSAIRDSYGYTF; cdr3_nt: TGTGCCAGCAGTGCCATCCGGGACAGTTATGGCTACACCTTC
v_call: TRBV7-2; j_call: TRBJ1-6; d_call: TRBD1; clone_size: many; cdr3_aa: CASSLVQGAGSPLHF; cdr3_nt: TGTGCCAGCAGCTTAGTGCAGGGGGCCGGTTCACCCCTCCACTTT
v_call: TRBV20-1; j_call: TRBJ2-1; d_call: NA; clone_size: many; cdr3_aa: CSAAGDWGSNEQFF; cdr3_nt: TGCAGTGCCGCCGGGGATTGGGGGAGTAATGAGCAGTTCTTC
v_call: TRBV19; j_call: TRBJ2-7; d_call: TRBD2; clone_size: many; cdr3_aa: CASSTGGTSGSTYEQYF; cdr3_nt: TGTGCCAGTAGCACGGGTGGGACTAGCGGGAGTACCTACGAGCAGTACTTC
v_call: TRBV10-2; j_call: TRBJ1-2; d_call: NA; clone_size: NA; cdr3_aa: CASQIGSGYGYTF; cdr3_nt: TGCGCCAGCCAGATTGGGTCGGGCTATGGCTACACCTTC
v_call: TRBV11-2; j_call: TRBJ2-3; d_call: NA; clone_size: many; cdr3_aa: CASSLEVLHTDTQYF; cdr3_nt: TGTGCCAGCAGCTTAGAAGTTCTACACACAGATACGCAGTATTTT
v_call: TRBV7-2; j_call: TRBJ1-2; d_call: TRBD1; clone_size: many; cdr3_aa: CASSWKPQGAHTF; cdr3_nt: TGTGCCAGCAGCTGGAAACCGCAGGGGGCGCACACCTTC
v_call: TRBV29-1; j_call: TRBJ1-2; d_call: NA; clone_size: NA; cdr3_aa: CSVGRGRLGARIDTF; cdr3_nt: TGCAGCGTTGGTCGCGGGAGACTAGGGGCCAGGATCGATACCTTC
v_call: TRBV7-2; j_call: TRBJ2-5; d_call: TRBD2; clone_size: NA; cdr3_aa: CASSPLAGGPMETQYF; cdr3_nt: TGTGCCAGCAGCCCCTTAGCGGGAGGGCCAATGGAGACCCAGTACTTC
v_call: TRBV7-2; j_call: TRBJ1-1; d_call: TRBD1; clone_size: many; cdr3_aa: CASSPRDREGTEAFF; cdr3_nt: TGTGCCAGCAGCCCCCGGGACAGGGAGGGCACTGAAGCTTTCTTT
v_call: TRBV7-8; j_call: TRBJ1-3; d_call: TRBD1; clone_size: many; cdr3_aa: CASSRTGTGNTIYF; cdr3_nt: TGTGCCAGCAGCCGGACAGGGACTGGAAACACCATATATTTT
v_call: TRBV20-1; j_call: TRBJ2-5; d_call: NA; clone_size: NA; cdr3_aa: CSATRNQAAGSATQYF; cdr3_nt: TGCAGTGCTACCAGAAATCAGGCTGCAGGGTCAGCGACCCAGTACTTC
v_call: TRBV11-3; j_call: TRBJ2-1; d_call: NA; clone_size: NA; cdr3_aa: CASSLGGKDNEQFF; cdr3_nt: TGTGCCAGCAGCTTAGGCGGGAAAGACAATGAGCAGTTCTTC
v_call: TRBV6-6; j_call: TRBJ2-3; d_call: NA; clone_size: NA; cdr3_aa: CALLWGGTQYF; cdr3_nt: TGTGCCTTACTTTGGGGGGGCACGCAGTATTTT
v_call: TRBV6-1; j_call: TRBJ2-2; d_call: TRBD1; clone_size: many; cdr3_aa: CASSHDRGISGELFF; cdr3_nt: TGTGCCAGCAGCCACGACAGGGGAATCTCCGGGGAGCTGTTTTTT
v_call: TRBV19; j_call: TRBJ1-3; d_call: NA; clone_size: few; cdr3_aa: CATAGESGRISGNTIYF; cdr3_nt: TGTGCCACCGCAGGGGAATCGGGACGCATCTCTGGAAACACCATATATTTT
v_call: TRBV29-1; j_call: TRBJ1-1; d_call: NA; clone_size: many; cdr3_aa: CSVVGVNTEAFF; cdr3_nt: TGCAGCGTTGTTGGCGTGAACACTGAAGCTTTCTTT
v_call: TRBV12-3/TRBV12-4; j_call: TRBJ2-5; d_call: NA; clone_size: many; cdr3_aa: CASRTTDSRETQYF; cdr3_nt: TGTGCCAGCCGCACGACGGACAGCCGGGAGACCCAGTACTTC
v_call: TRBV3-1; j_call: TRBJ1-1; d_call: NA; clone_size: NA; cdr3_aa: CASSPAAGKGTAFF; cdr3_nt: TGTGCCAGCAGCCCAGCGGCTGGCAAGGGGACAGCTTTCTTT
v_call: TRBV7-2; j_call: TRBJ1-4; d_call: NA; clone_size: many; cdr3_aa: CASSRGETNEKLFF; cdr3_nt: TGTGCCAGCAGCCGAGGGGAAACTAATGAAAAACTGTTTTTT
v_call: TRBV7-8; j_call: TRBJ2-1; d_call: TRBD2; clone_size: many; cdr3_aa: CASSSSGRYNEQFF; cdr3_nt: TGTGCCAGCAGCTCTAGCGGGAGGTACAATGAGCAGTTCTTC
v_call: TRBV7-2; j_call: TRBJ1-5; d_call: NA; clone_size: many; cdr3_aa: CASSLVDGQPQHF; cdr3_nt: TGTGCCAGCAGCTTAGTGGACGGTCAGCCCCAGCATTTT
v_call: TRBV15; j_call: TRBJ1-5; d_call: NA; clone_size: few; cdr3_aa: CATSTRPAGNQPQHF; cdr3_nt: TGTGCCACCAGCACCCGGCCTGCCGGCAATCAGCCCCAGCATTTT
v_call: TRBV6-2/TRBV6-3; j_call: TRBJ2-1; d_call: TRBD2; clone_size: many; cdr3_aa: CASSYSKSGVVLGEQFF; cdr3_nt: TGTGCCAGCAGTTACTCGAAAAGCGGGGTCGTCTTGGGTGAGCAGTTCTTC
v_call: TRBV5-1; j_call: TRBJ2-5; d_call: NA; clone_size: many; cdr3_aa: CASSLAVRDQETQYF; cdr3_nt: TGCGCCAGCAGCTTGGCCGTACGGGACCAAGAGACCCAGTACTTC
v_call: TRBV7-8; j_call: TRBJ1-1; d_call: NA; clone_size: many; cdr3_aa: CASSRQAPNTEAFF; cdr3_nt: TGTGCCAGCAGCCGACAGGCACCGAACACTGAAGCTTTCTTT
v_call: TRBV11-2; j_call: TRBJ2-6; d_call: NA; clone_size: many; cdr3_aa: CASSSYISSGKSPSGANVLTF; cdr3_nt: TGTGCCAGCAGCTCGTATATTTCATCCGGGAAATCCCCCTCTGGGGCCAACGTCCTGACTTTC
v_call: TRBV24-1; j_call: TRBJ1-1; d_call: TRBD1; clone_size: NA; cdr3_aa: CATALETGGEAFF; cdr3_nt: TGTGCCACCGCCCTAGAGACAGGGGGTGAAGCTTTCTTT
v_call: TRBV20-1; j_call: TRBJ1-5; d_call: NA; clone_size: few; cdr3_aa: CSASVAGISNQPQHF; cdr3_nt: TGCAGTGCTAGTGTCGCGGGGATCAGCAATCAGCCCCAGCATTTT
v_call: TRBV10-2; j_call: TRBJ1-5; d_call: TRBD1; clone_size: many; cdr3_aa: CASSAGQGDQPQHF; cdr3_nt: TGCGCCAGCAGTGCGGGACAGGGTGATCAGCCCCAGCATTTT
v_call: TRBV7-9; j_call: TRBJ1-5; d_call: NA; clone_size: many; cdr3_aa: CASSLATTGRNQPQHF; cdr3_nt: TGTGCCAGCAGCTTAGCGACGACAGGTCGCAATCAGCCCCAGCATTTT
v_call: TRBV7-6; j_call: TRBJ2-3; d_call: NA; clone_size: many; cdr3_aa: CASSSGSGATDTQYF; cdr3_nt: TGTGCCAGCAGCTCAGGTAGCGGAGCCACAGATACGCAGTATTTT
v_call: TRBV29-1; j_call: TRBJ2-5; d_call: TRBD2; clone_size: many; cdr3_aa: CSVETSGGTGETQYF; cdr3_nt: TGCAGCGTTGAGACTAGCGGGGGGACCGGGGAGACCCAGTACTTC
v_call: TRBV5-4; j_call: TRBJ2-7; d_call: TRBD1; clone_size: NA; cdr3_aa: CASSMGQGGTYEQYF; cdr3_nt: TGTGCCAGCAGCATGGGACAGGGGGGGACGTACGAGCAGTACTTC
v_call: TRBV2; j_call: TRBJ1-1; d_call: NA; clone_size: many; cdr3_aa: CASSGVSQSDTEAFF; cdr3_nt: TGTGCCAGCAGTGGAGTGTCGCAATCGGACACTGAAGCTTTCTTT
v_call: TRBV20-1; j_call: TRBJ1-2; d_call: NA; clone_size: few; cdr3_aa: CSARTSANYGYTF; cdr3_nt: TGCAGTGCTAGGACCAGCGCTAACTATGGCTACACCTTC
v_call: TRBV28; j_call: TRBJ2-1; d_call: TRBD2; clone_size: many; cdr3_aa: CASSNSLRGNEQFF; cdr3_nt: TGTGCCAGCAGCAATTCCCTGCGGGGGAATGAGCAGTTCTTC
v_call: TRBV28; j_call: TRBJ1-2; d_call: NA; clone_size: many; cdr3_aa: CAIDPAGAYGYTF; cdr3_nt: TGTGCCATCGATCCTGCAGGAGCCTATGGCTACACCTTC
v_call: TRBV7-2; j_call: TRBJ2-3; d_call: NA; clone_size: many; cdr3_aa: CASSLGSARGSDTQYF; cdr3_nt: TGTGCCAGCAGCTTAGGGTCGGCTAGGGGGTCGGATACGCAGTATTTT
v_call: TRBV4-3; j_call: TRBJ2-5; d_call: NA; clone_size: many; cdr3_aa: CASSQDLETQYF; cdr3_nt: TGTGCCAGCAGCCAAGATTTAGAGACCCAGTACTTC
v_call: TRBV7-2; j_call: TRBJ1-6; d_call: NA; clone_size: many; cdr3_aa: CASSLAPMIPYNSPLHF; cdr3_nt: TGTGCCAGCAGCTTAGCCCCCATGATCCCCTATAATTCACCCCTCCACTTT
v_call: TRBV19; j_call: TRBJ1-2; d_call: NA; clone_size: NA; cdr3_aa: CASTSQGYYGYTF; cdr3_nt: TGTGCCAGTACATCACAGGGCTACTATGGCTACACCTTC
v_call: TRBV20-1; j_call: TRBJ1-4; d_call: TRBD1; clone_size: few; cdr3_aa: CSASGTANNEKLFF; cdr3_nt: TGCAGTGCCAGCGGGACAGCCAATAATGAAAAACTGTTTTTT
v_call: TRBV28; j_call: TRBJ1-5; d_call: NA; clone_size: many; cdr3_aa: CASRNRVSKGNQPQHF; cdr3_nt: TGTGCCAGCAGAAACCGGGTCTCAAAGGGGAATCAGCCCCAGCATTTT
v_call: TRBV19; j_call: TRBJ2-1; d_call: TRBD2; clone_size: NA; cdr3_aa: CASRTSGSLNEQFF; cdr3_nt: TGTGCCAGTAGGACTAGCGGGAGTTTGAACGAGCAGTTCTTC